The clone carrying this TCR beta chain occurred many times. Its antigen is unknown. The data were obtained in a study of T-cell reconstitution after alpha-beta-depleted transplantation in children. Study conclusions and caveats: Several hundred graft clones that had expanded were reportedly the source of alpha-beta T cells about two months after transplant. T-cell numbers and diversity, one year after transplant, stemmed largely from T cells that were newly produced. From surviving recipient T cells and thymic progenitors came the high day-60 TCRbeta diversity observed in some patients.

Preparation of the TCRbeta library used unique molecular identifiers. TCRdb re-called the PCR reads through MiXCR, storing one row per CDR3 protein. This table has approximately 980,000 distinct CDR3 sequences, roughly 29% appearing once. Germline V gene data show CDR1 as SEHNR and CDR2 as FQNEAQ (reference sequence). This CDR3 region has 16 residues. Deletions cut 7 bases from V and 4 bases from J, with 20 bases between. The source material was PBMCs, mostly from graft donor cells, sampled 360 days after TCRalphabeta/CD19-depleted stem cell transplant. This clonotype was obtained from a boy in the first two years of life who had a stem cell transplant for SCID, so the T cells may come from the graft donor. This rearrangement joins TRBV7-9 to TRBJ2-1, with D possibly matching TRBD2 (5 bases). CDR3 DNA sequence: TGTGCCAGCATCCCTCCGGGGAGCGCGGATTACAATGAGCAGTTCTTC. As protein: CASIPPGSADYNEQFF.